The rows below give T cell receptor beta chains drawn from one sample of a study of vaccination and CD4 T cells after COVID-19. Their antigen targets remain unknown. A single record per CDR3 protein comes from TCRdb applying MiXCR to the PCR reads. Found here are about 16,000 distinct CDR3 sequences, roughly 40% of them singletons; the top ten hold about 3.7%. Source material: CD4+ T cells from blood, cultured in vitro. Receptor source: a human donor who had recovered from COVID-19. Both conserved end residues are part of each CDR3. A D gene is named only where the DNA matches it firmly. Not all rows give a size; the values are once, few, many and, for expanded clones, a class.

>TRBV27|TRBJ2-6|.|.
CASSLSGSTLIGANVLTF
TGTGCCAGCAGTTTATCAGGAAGTACTCTAATTGGGGCCAACGTCCTGACTTTC
>TRBV5-8|TRBJ2-1|.|once
CASTALSSYNEQFF
TGTGCCAGCACCGCCTTGAGCTCCTACAATGAGCAGTTCTTC
>TRBV5-4|TRBJ2-1|TRBD2|.
CASSRPSSSGRGYNEQFF
TGTGCCAGCAGCCGACCGAGTTCGAGCGGGAGAGGTTACAATGAGCAGTTCTTC
>TRBV20-1|TRBJ1-2|.|.
CSALDRPPYGYTF
TGCAGTGCGTTAGACAGGCCTCCTTATGGCTACACCTTC
>TRBV18|TRBJ2-3|.|once
CASFSQGSTDTQYF
TGTGCCAGCTTTTCCCAGGGGTCAACAGATACGCAGTATTTT
>TRBV27|TRBJ2-7|TRBD1|few
CASSVTGAGEQYF
TGTGCCAGCAGTGTGACAGGGGCGGGAGAGCAGTACTTC
>TRBV7-9|TRBJ1-2|.|.
CASSFSAGPYYGYTF
TGTGCCAGCAGCTTCTCGGCAGGTCCATACTATGGCTACACCTTC
>TRBV18|TRBJ2-3|.|.
CASRRNRDADTQYF
TGTGCCAGCCGACGGAATAGGGATGCAGATACGCAGTATTTT
>TRBV7-2|TRBJ2-7|TRBD2|.
CASRQTVAGTYYEQYF
TGTGCCAGCAGACAAACCGTAGCGGGAACCTACTACGAGCAGTACTTC
>TRBV5-4|TRBJ1-1|.|.
CASSPTGLMNTEAFF
TGTGCCAGCAGCCCAACTGGACTCATGAACACTGAAGCTTTCTTT
>TRBV28|TRBJ1-1|TRBD1|.
CASSPSGTGGANTEAFF
TGTGCCAGCAGCCCATCCGGGACAGGGGGGGCGAACACTGAAGCTTTCTTT
>TRBV27|TRBJ1-4|.|.
CASSQSGEKLFF
TGTGCCAGCAGTCAGTCGGGCGAAAAACTGTTTTTT
>TRBV20-1|TRBJ2-7|TRBD2|.
CSAGTSGLTYEQYF
TGCAGTGCGGGTACTAGCGGACTTACCTACGAGCAGTACTTC
>TRBV12-3/TRBV12-4|TRBJ1-5|TRBD1|.
CASRTGVPNQPQHF
TGTGCCAGTCGGACAGGGGTCCCAAATCAGCCCCAGCATTTT
>TRBV24-1|TRBJ2-3|TRBD2|few
CATSDPPGTSGMNTQYF
TGTGCCACCAGTGATCCGCCGGGGACTAGCGGGATGAATACGCAGTATTTT
>TRBV6-2/TRBV6-3|TRBJ2-6|TRBD2|few
CASSPQGTSGRAMPGANVLTF
TGTGCCAGCAGCCCCCAGGGGACTAGCGGGAGGGCCATGCCCGGGGCCAACGTCCTGACTTTC
>TRBV20-1|TRBJ2-6|.|once
CSARENSGANVLTF
TGCAGTGCCAGGGAAAACTCTGGGGCCAACGTCCTGACTTTC
>TRBV2|TRBJ2-3|TRBD2|few
CASRGGTSGSGTDTQYF
TGTGCCAGCAGGGGGGGGACTAGCGGGAGCGGCACAGATACGCAGTATTTT
>TRBV20-1|TRBJ1-1|TRBD1|few
CSARGQVGISGRATEAFF
TGCAGTGCCAGAGGACAGGTAGGAATTTCCGGAAGGGCCACTGAAGCTTTCTTT
>TRBV6-1|TRBJ2-3|TRBD2|.
CASSKLAGGPYIPDTQYF
TGTGCCAGCAGTAAACTAGCGGGAGGGCCTTATATCCCAGATACGCAGTATTTT
>TRBV19|TRBJ2-2|TRBD1|few
CASRTGVDTGELFF
TGTGCCAGTAGGACAGGGGTGGACACCGGGGAGCTGTTTTTT
>TRBV11-3|TRBJ2-3|.|.
CASSSGPSTDTQYF
TGTGCCAGCAGCTCTGGACCTAGCACAGATACGCAGTATTTT
>TRBV24-1|TRBJ2-3|.|medium-sized
CATSDVDTASTDTQYF
TGTGCCACCAGTGACGTTGACACAGCTAGCACAGATACGCAGTATTTT
>TRBV4-2|TRBJ2-2|.|.
CASSQIQRNTGELFF
TGTGCCAGCAGCCAAATCCAGCGGAACACCGGGGAGCTGTTTTTT
>TRBV28|TRBJ1-2|TRBD1|few
CASSHQTGWEVGYTF
TGTGCCAGCAGTCATCAGACAGGGTGGGAGGTCGGCTACACCTTC
>TRBV6-2/TRBV6-3|TRBJ1-5|.|.
CASSDNRPDVWPQHF
TGTGCCAGCAGTGACAATAGACCGGACGTGTGGCCCCAGCATTTT
>TRBV20-1|TRBJ2-3|.|.
CSARDPSTDSTDTQYF
TGCAGTGCTAGAGACCCATCTACTGACAGCACAGATACGCAGTATTTT
>TRBV10-3|TRBJ2-3|.|.
CAITKGLAFPDTQYF
TGTGCCATCACCAAAGGACTTGCGTTTCCAGATACGCAGTATTTT
>TRBV7-8|TRBJ2-5|TRBD2|.
CASSLSTTGGAETQYF
TGTGCCAGCAGCTTAAGTACGACGGGAGGGGCAGAGACCCAGTACTTC
>TRBV28|TRBJ1-5|.|few
CASSFWDNSQPQHF
TGTGCCAGCAGTTTTTGGGACAATAGTCAGCCCCAGCATTTT
>TRBV3-1|TRBJ2-7|.|.
CASSQRTGPSQYF
TGTGCCAGCAGCCAGAGAACAGGGCCCTCTCAGTACTTC
>TRBV11-2|TRBJ1-5|.|few
CASSFGYGQPQHF
TGTGCCAGCAGCTTTGGGTACGGCCAGCCCCAGCATTTT
>TRBV7-8|TRBJ2-3|.|.
CASRSQRGGDTQYF
TGTGCCAGCAGGTCGCAGAGGGGCGGAGATACGCAGTATTTT
>TRBV7-3|TRBJ1-1|TRBD1|.
CASSLLPTGGNTEAFF
TGTGCCAGCAGCTTACTCCCGACAGGGGGGAACACTGAAGCTTTCTTT
>TRBV24-1|TRBJ2-3|.|.
CATSDLTGTSTDTQYF
TGTGCCACCAGTGATTTGACCGGGACTAGCACAGATACGCAGTATTTT
>TRBV24-1|TRBJ1-2|TRBD1|.
CTTSPRQGEGYTF
TGTACCACCAGCCCCCGACAGGGCGAAGGCTACACCTTC
>TRBV6-1|TRBJ2-7|.|once
CASSEAGPYEQYF
TGTGCCAGCAGTGAAGCAGGGCCCTACGAGCAGTACTTC
>TRBV20-1|TRBJ2-5|.|.
CSARVEVQTQYF
TGCAGTGCTAGAGTGGAGGTCCAGACCCAGTACTTC
>TRBV29-1|TRBJ2-2|.|.
CSVKGTGELFF
TGCAGCGTGAAGGGCACCGGGGAGCTGTTTTTT
>TRBV7-2|TRBJ1-1|.|.
CASSPITPGRLTEAFF
TGTGCCAGCAGCCCGATAACGCCGGGACGGCTCACTGAAGCTTTCTTT
>TRBV19|TRBJ2-7|.|.
CASSTTGLREQYF
TGTGCCAGTAGTACCACCGGGCTAAGGGAGCAGTACTTC
>TRBV11-2|TRBJ2-3|TRBD2|.
CASSEGLAGGTDTQYF
TGTGCCAGCAGCGAGGGACTAGCGGGAGGTACAGATACGCAGTATTTT
>TRBV20-1|TRBJ1-2|TRBD1|.
CSARVVAGGNYGYTF
TGCAGTGCTAGGGTCGTTGCAGGGGGTAACTATGGCTACACCTTC
>TRBV6-5|TRBJ2-5|TRBD2|.
CASSYSPGLAGGSETQYF
TGTGCCAGCAGTTACTCCCCGGGACTAGCGGGAGGTTCAGAGACCCAGTACTTC
>TRBV20-1|TRBJ2-2|.|.
CSASEGEAGELFF
TGCAGTGCTAGTGAGGGAGAGGCCGGGGAGCTGTTTTTT
>TRBV2|TRBJ2-3|TRBD2|.
CASSEAPSGSTDTQYF
TGTGCCAGCAGTGAAGCGCCTAGCGGGAGTACGGATACGCAGTATTTT
>TRBV20-1|TRBJ2-7|.|.
CSAGDYEQYF
TGCAGTGCTGGAGACTACGAGCAGTACTTC
>TRBV20-1|TRBJ2-1|.|.
CSASGGNVGRVEQFF
TGCAGTGCTAGTGGGGGCAATGTCGGGAGAGTTGAGCAGTTCTTC
>TRBV10-2|TRBJ1-1|.|.
CASSDGGQGAFF
TGCGCCAGCAGTGACGGGGGTCAGGGGGCTTTCTTT
>TRBV11-2|TRBJ2-5|.|.
CASSGGYLETQYF
TGTGCCAGCAGCGGGGGATACCTTGAGACCCAGTACTTC
>TRBV7-9|TRBJ1-1|TRBD1|.
CASSPQGENAEAFF
TGTGCCAGCAGCCCACAGGGGGAGAACGCTGAAGCTTTCTTT
>TRBV6-2/TRBV6-3|TRBJ2-7|.|.
CASRQVGSYEQYF
TGTGCCAGCCGACAGGTAGGATCCTACGAGCAGTACTTC
>TRBV20-1|TRBJ2-1|TRBD1|few
CSAGTGLSYNEQFF
TGCAGTGCCGGGACAGGCCTGAGTTACAATGAGCAGTTCTTC
>TRBV20-1|TRBJ2-7|TRBD2|.
CSALGGLVGRVEQYF
TGCAGTGCTCTGGGTGGACTAGTGGGCAGGGTCGAGCAGTACTTC
>TRBV2|TRBJ2-7|.|.
CASSLEPVAYEQYF
TGTGCCAGCAGTTTAGAACCGGTGGCCTACGAGCAGTACTTC